This T cell receptor (beta chain) stems from a study of T cell repertoires in cytomegalovirus infection. Across the whole study: Recently identified HLA-C-restricted CMV epitopes were among the peptides used. The public TCR beta signatures pointed to both CMV infection and matching HLA type.

The CDR3 loop spans 13 amino acids. Per germline, CDR1 LNHDA and CDR2 SQIVND (reference sequence). The ends were cut back, 6 bases at V and 8 bases at J, with 16 bases in the middle. From the reads, TCRdb called clonotypes with MiXCR, one entry per CDR3 protein. The repertoire holds fewer than 1,000,000 distinct CDR3 sequences, with around 32% as singletons. Comments on this clonotype: Its specificity is unknown.

The material sequenced was cultured CD8+ T cells from PBMCs, taken from culture after CMV antigen stimulation. V and J are TRBV19 and TRBJ1-1; D gene unclear. This receptor was obtained from a human donor in good health (CMV status not recorded). Some clones in this sample may be carry-over from other donors' samples. CDR3 loop: CASSPWAGEEAFF. CDR3 nucleotide sequence: TGTGCCAGTAGCCCTTGGGCGGGAGAAGAAGCTTTCTTT.